A selection of T cell receptor beta chains follows, all from one sample in a study of blood T cell repertoires in COVID-19. TCRdb keeps only in-frame clones here, not all; method: immunoSEQ multiplex PCR. The repertoire consists of approximately 190,000 clones, with around four fifths occurring once and the leading ten covering roughly an eighth. Specimen: peripheral blood. The source of these receptors is a man in his thirties or forties with active or convalescent COVID-19. The CDR3 runs from the conserved cysteine through the conserved F or W. Fields, in order: clone size, J gene, D gene, V gene, CDR3 DNA, CDR3 protein. A D gene is named only where the DNA matches it firmly. A row's size may be missing; if present it is once, few, many or a size class.

. TRBJ1-1 . TRBV30 TGTGCCTGGAGCGCCGGTTGGGGAGGGATCAACACTGAAGCTTTCTTT CAWSAGWGGINTEAFF
. TRBJ1-1 . TRBV28 TGTGCCAGCCAGGAACAGCCGAACACTGAAGCTTTCTTT CASQEQPNTEAFF
. TRBJ1-5 . TRBV19 TGTGCCAGTAGTATAACGTCCAGTCTTAGCAATCAGCCCCAGCATTTT CASSITSSLSNQPQHF
. TRBJ2-4 . TRBV4-2 TGTGCCAGCAGCCTCACAAAGGACTCGGGCGTTCAGTACTTC CASSLTKDSGVQYF
. TRBJ1-4 TRBD1 TRBV5-1 TGCGCCAGCAGCTTGGTGGGGACAGCTAATGAAAAACTGTTTTTT CASSLVGTANEKLFF
few TRBJ1-5 TRBD1 TRBV19 TGTGCCAGTAGTATATCACAGGGGTGGGAGCCCCAGCATTTT CASSISQGWEPQHF
. TRBJ1-1 . TRBV14 TGTGCCAGCAGGTTCGACATGAACACTGAAGCTTTCTTT CASRFDMNTEAFF
. TRBJ1-2 . TRBV19 TGTGCCAGTAGTACAACCCCCGGGACACATAACTATGGCTACACCTTC CASSTTPGTHNYGYTF
. TRBJ1-2 . TRBV5-6 TGTGCCAGCAGCCCAGGGATGATAGGTGGCTACACCTTC CASSPGMIGGYTF
. TRBJ1-1 TRBD1 TRBV7-9 TGTGCCAGCAGCCGACAGGGGAACGGAAACTCGAACACTGAAGCTTTCTTT CASSRQGNGNSNTEAFF
. TRBJ2-1 TRBD2 TRBV27 TGTGCCAGCAGTTTATATGCGGGAGGGGGAGGCAATGAGCAGTTCTTC CASSLYAGGGGNEQFF
. TRBJ2-1 . TRBV2 TGTGCCAGCAACAGGGTCTCCTACAATGAGCAGTTCTTC CASNRVSYNEQFF
few TRBJ2-2 . TRBV10-3 TGTGCCATCAGCCCCGGGACTGGAGGTACCGGGGAGCTGTTTTTT CAISPGTGGTGELFF
. TRBJ2-3 . TRBV18 TGTGCCAGCTCCGGGCGGGGTGCAGATACGCAGTATTTT CASSGRGADTQYF
few TRBJ2-1 TRBD2 TRBV4-1 TGCGCCAGCAGCCAAGTTGATATGGGACTAGCATTCGGCAAGCGGTTCTTC CASSQVDMGLAFGKRFF
. TRBJ1-1 . TRBV20-1 TGCAGTACGAGGGCTGAAGCTTTCTTT CSTRAEAFF
. TRBJ2-7 . TRBV19 TGTGCCAGTAGTATGCCAGGGCACGAGCAGTACTTC CASSMPGHEQYF
. TRBJ1-2 TRBD1 TRBV9 TGTGCCAGCAGCGGAAGGACAGGGGGGGAAGGCTACACCTTC CASSGRTGGEGYTF
. TRBJ1-2 . TRBV28 TGTGCCAGCAGTCCAAGCAGGGGTTGGGATGGCTACACCTTC CASSPSRGWDGYTF
. TRBJ2-7 . TRBV7-9 TGTGCCAGCAGCTTACCGACGGGTTACGAGCAGTACTTC CASSLPTGYEQYF
. TRBJ2-4 TRBD1 TRBV6-2/TRBV6-3 TGTGCCAGCAGTTACCGGTGGACAGGGGAGATGTACTTC CASSYRWTGEMYF
. TRBJ2-6 . TRBV5-1 TGCGCCAGCAGCTTGACGGTTTCAACTGGGGCCAACGTCCTGACTTTC CASSLTVSTGANVLTF
. TRBJ2-1 TRBD1 TRBV19 TGTGCCAGTAGTAACCAGGGGGACTACAATGAGCAGTTCTTC CASSNQGDYNEQFF
. TRBJ1-2 . TRBV29-1 TGCAGCGTTGCCTCGGGCGGGGGCTATGGCTACACCTTC CSVASGGGYGYTF
once TRBJ2-1 . TRBV12-5 TGTGCTAGTGGTTTGGTAACAGGAAGCTCCTACAATGAGCAGTTCTTC CASGLVTGSSYNEQFF
. TRBJ1-2 . TRBV29-1 TGCAGCTCCTCTAGGTATGGCTACACCTTC CSSSRYGYTF
. TRBJ2-1 TRBD2 TRBV7-3 TGTGCCAGCAGCTTAGGACTAGCGGGGGGATACAATGAGCAGTTCTTC CASSLGLAGGYNEQFF